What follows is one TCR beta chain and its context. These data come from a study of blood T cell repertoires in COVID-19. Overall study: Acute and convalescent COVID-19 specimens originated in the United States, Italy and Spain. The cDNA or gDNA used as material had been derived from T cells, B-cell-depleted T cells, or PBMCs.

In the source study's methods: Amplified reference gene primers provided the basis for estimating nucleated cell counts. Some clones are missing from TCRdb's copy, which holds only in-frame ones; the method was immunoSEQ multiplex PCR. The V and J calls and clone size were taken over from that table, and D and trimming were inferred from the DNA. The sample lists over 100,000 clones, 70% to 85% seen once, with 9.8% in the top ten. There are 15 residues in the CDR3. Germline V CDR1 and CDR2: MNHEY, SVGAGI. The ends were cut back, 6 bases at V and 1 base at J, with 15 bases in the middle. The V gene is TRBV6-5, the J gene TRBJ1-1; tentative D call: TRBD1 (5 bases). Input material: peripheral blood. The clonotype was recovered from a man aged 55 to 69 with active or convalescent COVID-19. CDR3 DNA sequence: TGTGCCAGCAGCCCAGCGGGACGGGCGAACACTGAAGCTTTCTTT. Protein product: CASSPAGRANTEAFF.